This T cell receptor (beta chain) was sequenced for a study of blood T cell repertoires in COVID-19. Across the whole study: Both acute and convalescent COVID-19 samples were obtained from the United States, Italy and Spain.

V lost 6 bases and J lost 0, with 11 bases in between. CDR1 and CDR2 (germline): WSHSY, SAAADI. The CDR3 sequence is 14 residues long. The method was immunoSEQ multiplex PCR; TCRdb's version includes in-frame clones alone and lacks a portion of them. The repertoire has around 300,000 clones, roughly nine tenths of them found once; the top ten carry under 3%. The Seattle patients, enrolled during active infection, were followed longitudinally. The genes are TRBV10-2 and TRBJ2-5; no firm D call. Input material: peripheral blood. The sequence was obtained from a woman aged 25 to 45 with COVID-19, enrolled during active disease. The CDR3 reads CASRPQLYQETQYF. The DNA of the CDR3 is TGCGCCAGCAGGCCCCAGTTGTACCAAGAGACCCAGTACTTC.